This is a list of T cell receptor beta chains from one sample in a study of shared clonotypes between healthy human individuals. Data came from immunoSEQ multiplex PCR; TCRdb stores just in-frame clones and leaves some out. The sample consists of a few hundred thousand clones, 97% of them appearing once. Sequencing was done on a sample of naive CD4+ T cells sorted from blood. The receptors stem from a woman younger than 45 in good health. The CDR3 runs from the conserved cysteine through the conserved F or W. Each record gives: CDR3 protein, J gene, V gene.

CDR3aa: CASSPGAGSDSPLHF
j_gene: TRBJ1-6
v_gene: TRBV18

CDR3aa: CASRRGEWETQYF
j_gene: TRBJ2-5
v_gene: TRBV5-6

CDR3aa: CASSLGSSANYGYTF
j_gene: TRBJ1-2
v_gene: TRBV28

CDR3aa: CASSYSGFLGETQYF
j_gene: TRBJ2-5
v_gene: TRBV6-5

CDR3aa: CASSPLGGDREQYF
j_gene: TRBJ2-7
v_gene: TRBV11-2

CDR3aa: CSYRDRNTEAFF
j_gene: TRBJ1-1
v_gene: TRBV29-1

CDR3aa: CASSSSGKGTYEQYF
j_gene: TRBJ2-7
v_gene: TRBV5-4

CDR3aa: CASREPGGTQYF
j_gene: TRBJ2-3
v_gene: TRBV14

CDR3aa: CASSHSGPDSYEQYF
j_gene: TRBJ2-7
v_gene: TRBV4-1

CDR3aa: CASSLSGVGLFLAEAFF
j_gene: TRBJ1-1
v_gene: TRBV5-1

CDR3aa: CASSPGQSLYEQYF
j_gene: TRBJ2-7
v_gene: TRBV18

CDR3aa: CASRPDTGNGYTF
j_gene: TRBJ1-2
v_gene: TRBV28

CDR3aa: CSVENSADTQYF
j_gene: TRBJ2-3
v_gene: TRBV29-1

CDR3aa: CSVPLRGRGLAGDSVTDTQYF
j_gene: TRBJ2-3
v_gene: TRBV29-1

CDR3aa: CASSPRTPAGELFF
j_gene: TRBJ2-2
v_gene: TRBV7-8

CDR3aa: CSVDAQKFQETQYF
j_gene: TRBJ2-5
v_gene: TRBV29-1

CDR3aa: CASSGRGGIGQPQHF
j_gene: TRBJ1-5
v_gene: TRBV27

CDR3aa: CASSSPRQGGEQYF
j_gene: TRBJ2-7
v_gene: TRBV11-2

CDR3aa: CASSEMGIDTNTGELFF
j_gene: TRBJ2-2
v_gene: TRBV2

CDR3aa: CASSQTGQGRANVLTF
j_gene: TRBJ2-6
v_gene: TRBV4-1

CDR3aa: CASSYIPTGNYGYTF
j_gene: TRBJ1-2
v_gene: TRBV5-1

CDR3aa: CASSSLGGDYRHNEQFF
j_gene: TRBJ2-1
v_gene: TRBV11-2

CDR3aa: CASSTQPSYEQYF
j_gene: TRBJ2-7
v_gene: TRBV28

CDR3aa: CASSTLTGGRGSNQPQHF
j_gene: TRBJ1-5
v_gene: TRBV28

CDR3aa: CAWSVPGGPLETQYF
j_gene: TRBJ2-5
v_gene: TRBV30

CDR3aa: CASRAEQGYEKLFF
j_gene: TRBJ1-4
v_gene: TRBV28

CDR3aa: CASSLWAPGATGELFF
j_gene: TRBJ2-2
v_gene: TRBV28

CDR3aa: CASSIFVIRTGELFF
j_gene: TRBJ2-2
v_gene: TRBV19

CDR3aa: CASSEYQGFQPQHF
j_gene: TRBJ1-5
v_gene: TRBV6-1

CDR3aa: CASSHTRDRGGTGELFF
j_gene: TRBJ2-2
v_gene: TRBV4-1

CDR3aa: CASRKDRATSPLHF
j_gene: TRBJ1-6
v_gene: TRBV6-4

CDR3aa: CSVEEGAPNTEAFF
j_gene: TRBJ1-1
v_gene: TRBV29-1

CDR3aa: CASSRGTGLNEQYF
j_gene: TRBJ2-7
v_gene: TRBV18

CDR3aa: CASSPGQSTDTQYF
j_gene: TRBJ2-3
v_gene: TRBV11-3

CDR3aa: CSAREDYEQYF
j_gene: .
v_gene: TRBV20-1

CDR3aa: CASSLGYTEAFF
j_gene: TRBJ1-1
v_gene: TRBV28

CDR3aa: CASSLSGTGSGYTF
j_gene: TRBJ1-2
v_gene: TRBV27

CDR3aa: CASSLEGNTIYF
j_gene: TRBJ1-3
v_gene: TRBV7-9

CDR3aa: CASSSRATDTQYF
j_gene: TRBJ2-3
v_gene: TRBV27

CDR3aa: CASNNMGGSSYNEQFF
j_gene: TRBJ2-1
v_gene: TRBV19

CDR3aa: CASSVGSNQPQHF
j_gene: TRBJ1-5
v_gene: TRBV6-1

CDR3aa: CASSLVRQGQETQYF
j_gene: TRBJ2-5
v_gene: TRBV28